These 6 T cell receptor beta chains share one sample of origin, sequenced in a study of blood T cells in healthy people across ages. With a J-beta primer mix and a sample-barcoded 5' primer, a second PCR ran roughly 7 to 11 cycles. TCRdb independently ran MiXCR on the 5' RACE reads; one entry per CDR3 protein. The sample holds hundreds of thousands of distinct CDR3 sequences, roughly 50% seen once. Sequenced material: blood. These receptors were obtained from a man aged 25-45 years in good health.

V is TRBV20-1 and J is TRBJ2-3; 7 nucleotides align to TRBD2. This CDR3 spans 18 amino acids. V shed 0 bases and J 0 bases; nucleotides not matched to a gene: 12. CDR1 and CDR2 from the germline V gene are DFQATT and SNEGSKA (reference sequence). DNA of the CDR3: TGCAGTGCTAGAGATTTCAGCGGGACCTGGGGTAGCACAGATACGCAGTATTTT. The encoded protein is CSARDFSGTWGSTDTQYF.

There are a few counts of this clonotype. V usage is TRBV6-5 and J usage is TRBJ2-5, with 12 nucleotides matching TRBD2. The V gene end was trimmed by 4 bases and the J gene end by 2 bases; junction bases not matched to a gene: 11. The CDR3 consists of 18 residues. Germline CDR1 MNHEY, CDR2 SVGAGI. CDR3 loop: CASSFYRAGTSGQETQYF. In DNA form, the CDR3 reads TGTGCCAGCAGTTTCTACCGGGCCGGGACTAGCGGGCAAGAGACCCAGTACTTC.

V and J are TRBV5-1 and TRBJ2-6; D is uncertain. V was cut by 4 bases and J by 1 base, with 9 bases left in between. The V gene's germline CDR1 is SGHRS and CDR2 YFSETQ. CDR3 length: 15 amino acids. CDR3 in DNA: TGCGCCAGCAGCCCGCATTTTTCTGGGGCCAACGTCCTGACTTTC. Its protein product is CASSPHFSGANVLTF. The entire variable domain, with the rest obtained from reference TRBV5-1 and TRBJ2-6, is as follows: KAGVTQTPRYLIKTRGQQVTLSCSPISGHRSVSWYQQTPGQGLQFLFEYFSETQRNKGNFPGRFSGRQFSNSRSEMNVSTLELGDSALYLCASSPHFSGANVLTFGAGSRLTVL.

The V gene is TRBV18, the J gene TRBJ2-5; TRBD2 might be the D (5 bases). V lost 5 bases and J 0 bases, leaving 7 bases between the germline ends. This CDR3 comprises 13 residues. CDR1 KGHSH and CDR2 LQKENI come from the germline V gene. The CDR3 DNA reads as TGTGCCAGCTCAACGGGGTACCAAGAGACCCAGTACTTC. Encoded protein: CASSTGYQETQYF.

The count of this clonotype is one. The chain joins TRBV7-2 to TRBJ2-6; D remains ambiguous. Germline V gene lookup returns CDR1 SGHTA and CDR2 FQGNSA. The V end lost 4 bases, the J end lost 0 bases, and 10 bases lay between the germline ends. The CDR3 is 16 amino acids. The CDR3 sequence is CASSSRRVSGANVLTF. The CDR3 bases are TGTGCCAGCAGCTCGCGACGCGTCTCTGGGGCCAACGTCCTGACTTTC.

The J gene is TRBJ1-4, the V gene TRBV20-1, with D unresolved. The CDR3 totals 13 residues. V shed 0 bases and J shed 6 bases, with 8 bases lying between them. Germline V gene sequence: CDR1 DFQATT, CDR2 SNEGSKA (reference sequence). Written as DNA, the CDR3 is TGCAGTGCTAGAGATGGATCCCATGAAAAACTGTTTTTT. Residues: CSARDGSHEKLFF.